One sample yielded the 17 T cell receptor beta chains listed below, sequenced in a study of cytomegalovirus exposure and HLA in healthy donors. PCR amplification relied on 60 Vbeta primers (plus 13 Jbeta primers). Assay: immunoSEQ multiplex PCR; the TCRdb copy retains only in-frame clones and omits some. The sample includes some 140,000 clones, 70% to 80% of them seen just once. The sequencing sample was made of PBMCs. The receptors originated from a female donor in good health and CMV-seronegative.

The genes are TRBV14 and TRBJ2-7; 7 bases match TRBD1. The length of the CDR3 is 16 residues. Germline lookup yields CDR1 SGHDN and CDR2 FVKESK. The V and J ends lost 1 base and 2 bases, in that order; junction bases with no gene match: 8. CDR3 loop: CASSQGRGQGAYEQYF. The CDR3 DNA is TGTGCCAGCAGCCAAGGACGAGGGCAGGGGGCCTACGAGCAGTACTTC. The variable domain in full, with the rest retrieved from reference TRBV14 and TRBJ2-7, is EAGVTQFPSHSVIEKGQTVTLRCDPISGHDNLYWYRRVMGKEIKFLLHFVKESKQDESGMPNNRFLAERTGGTYSTLKVQPAELEDSGVYFCASSQGRGQGAYEQYFGPGTRLTVT.

The V gene is TRBV6-6, the J gene TRBJ2-7, with 7 bases aligning to TRBD2. Germline-derived CDR1 and CDR2 are MNHNY and SVGAGI (reference sequence). The CDR3 totals 13 residues. V was clipped by 2 bases and J by 5 bases; unmatched bases: 3. Here the CDR3 reads CASSYRGSNEQYF. CDR3 nucleotides: TGTGCCAGCAGTTACCGCGGGAGTAACGAGCAGTACTTC.

This clone appeared once. The chain carries TRBV19 and TRBJ2-3; possible D gene TRBD2, 6 bases. V was clipped by 3 bases and J by 2 bases, with 12 bases between them. CDR1 and CDR2 (germline): LNHDA, SQIVND (reference sequence). The CDR3 totals 15 residues. DNA for the CDR3: TGTGCCAGTAGTATCGGGACTCATAACACAGATACGCAGTATTTT. Protein product: CASSIGTHNTDTQYF.

The J gene is TRBJ2-2, the V gene TRBV6-6; D not resolved. This CDR3 spans 16 amino acids. The germline gives CDR1 MNHNY, CDR2 SVGAGI (reference sequence). The V end was cut by 0 bases, the J end by 0 bases, with 8 bases between. Here the CDR3 reads CASSYSTTSNTGELFF. DNA of the CDR3: TGTGCCAGCAGTTACTCTACGACTTCGAACACCGGGGAGCTGTTTTTT.

The rearrangement links TRBV25-1 to TRBJ2-5, with D possibly TRBD2 on 5 matching bases. The CDR3 runs 12 residues. With 2 bases removed from V and 5 bases from J, the gap between germline ends came to 6 bases. Germline lookup yields CDR1 MGHDK and CDR2 SYGVNS. The CDR3 region is CASSEPGETQYF. CDR3 in DNA: TGTGCCAGCAGTGAACCGGGGGAGACCCAGTACTTC. Full variable domain (missing parts from reference TRBV25-1 and TRBJ2-5): EADIYQTPRYLVIGTGKKITLECSQTMGHDKMYWYQQDPGMELHLIHYSYGVNSTEKGDLSSESTVSRIRTEHFPLTLESARPSHTSQYLCASSEPGETQYFGPGTRLLVL.

The V call is TRBV4-3, the J call TRBJ1-3; possible D gene TRBD1, 5 bases. CDR3 length equals 16 residues. CDR1 LGHNA and CDR2 YSLEER come from the germline V gene. With 0 bases removed from V and 0 bases from J, the gap between germline ends came to 9 bases. CDR3 coding DNA: TGCGCCAGCAGCCAAGAGCCAGGGCTCTCTGGAAACACCATATATTTT. Translation: CASSQEPGLSGNTIYF.

Concerning this clone: Relative to the germline gene, one junction end is altered; a read error may explain this. The chain uses TRBV7-7 and TRBJ2-2; 9 bases align to TRBD2. This CDR3 region has 14 residues. CDR1 and CDR2 (germline): SSHAT, FNYEAQ (reference sequence). Written as DNA, the CDR3 is TGTGCTAGCAGCTTAGCGGGGGAGGTCGGGGAGCTGTTTTTT. Encoded protein: CASSLAGEVGELFF.

The chain uses TRBV7-2 and TRBJ1-2, with 10 bases matching TRBD1. Germline CDR1 is SGHTA and CDR2 is FQGNSA. This CDR3 has 14 residues. J gave up 8 bases and V 5 bases, and 8 bases lay outside the gene matches. Written as DNA, the CDR3 is TGTGCCAGCAGCACCCGACAGGGGGCGGGGGGCTACACCTTC. Translation: CASSTRQGAGGYTF.

This chain links TRBV6-5 with TRBJ1-2; no reliable D call. CDR1 MNHEY and CDR2 SVGAGI come from the germline V gene. Trimming removed 7 bases from V and 4 bases from J, with 13 bases in between. The CDR3 spans 13 residues. CDR3 DNA sequence: TGTGCCAGCACCAAAGACACCCGCTATGGCTACACCTTC. Translation: CASTKDTRYGYTF.

This chain joins TRBV20-1 and TRBJ2-3; weak D call: TRBD2 (6 bases). Trimming left V 4 bases short and J 6 bases short, with 8 bases between. The CDR3 loop spans 11 amino acids. Looked up from germline, CDR1 is DFQATT and CDR2 is SNEGSKA (reference sequence). Written as DNA, the CDR3 is TGCAGTGCTAAGGGGAGGGATACGCAGTATTTT. It encodes CSAKGRDTQYF.

The chain uses TRBV9 and TRBJ2-7; the D gene is possibly TRBD2 (7 bases). The germline V gene encodes CDR1 SGDLS and CDR2 YYNGEE. There are 15 residues in the CDR3. V was clipped by 4 bases and J by 3 bases, with 17 bases between them. The CDR3, as DNA: TGTGCCAGCAGCCTTAGGGGGGGTTTAAGCTACGAGCAGTACTTC. Encoded protein: CASSLRGGLSYEQYF.

V is TRBV28 and J is TRBJ2-1, with D tentatively TRBD2 (5 bases). The CDR3 loop spans 14 amino acids. Trimming cost V 2 bases and J 3 bases, with 8 bases left between them. Germline-derived CDR1 and CDR2 are MDHEN and SYDVKM. The CDR3 protein is CASSLGSLYNEQFF. DNA for the CDR3: TGTGCCAGCAGTTTAGGGAGCCTCTACAATGAGCAGTTCTTC.

The genes are TRBV4-1 and TRBJ2-5, with 11 nucleotides matching TRBD1. Unmatched junction bases numbered 6, after V lost 2 bases and J lost 4 bases. The CDR3 consists of 16 residues. Germline V gene lookup returns CDR1 MGHRA and CDR2 YSYEKL. CDR3 in amino acids: CASSQTGTGGRETQYF. Here the CDR3 DNA reads TGCGCCAGCAGCCAAACCGGGACAGGGGGGCGAGAGACCCAGTACTTC.

The chain combines TRBV7-9 with TRBJ2-1, with D possibly being TRBD1 (5 bases). Trimming took off 10 bases at V and 6 bases at J, with 10 bases between the two ends. Germline CDR1 SEHNR, CDR2 FQNEAQ (reference sequence). The CDR3 has 11 residues. The chain's CDR3 is CATRQGNEQFF. The CDR3 nucleotides are TGTGCCACCAGGCAGGGCAATGAGCAGTTCTTC.

The chain recombines TRBV5-1 with TRBJ2-3, with a tentative D call TRBD2 (7 bases). The germline V gene has CDR1 SGHRS and CDR2 YFSETQ. Trimming took off 0 bases at V and 1 base at J, with 15 bases between the two ends. This CDR3 contains 17 residues. This CDR3 reads CASSLEGRAGGTDTQYF. The CDR3 nucleotides read TGCGCCAGCAGCTTGGAAGGGAGGGCAGGGGGCACAGATACGCAGTATTTT. The whole variable domain, remainder taken from reference TRBV5-1 and TRBJ2-3, is KAGVTQTPRYLIKTRGQQVTLSCSPISGHRSVSWYQQTPGQGLQFLFEYFSETQRNKGNFPGRFSGRQFSNSRSEMNVSTLELGDSALYLCASSLEGRAGGTDTQYFGPGTRLTVL.

The V gene is TRBV7-9, the J gene TRBJ2-2; 8 bases agree with TRBD2. Germline V gene data show CDR1 as SEHNR and CDR2 as FQNEAQ (reference sequence). The V and J ends lost 0 bases and 7 bases, in that order; junction bases with no gene match: 4. The CDR3 contains 15 residues. In DNA, the CDR3 is TGTGCCAGCAGCTTAGCCGGGGGGGCCGGCGGGGAGCTGTTTTTT. This gives the protein CASSLAGGAGGELFF.

With respect to this clone: One end of the junction fails to match germline, which may point to a read error. The rearrangement joins TRBV19 to TRBJ2-4; a weak D match, TRBD1 (7 bases). This CDR3 comprises 11 residues. Germline V lookup: CDR1 LNHDA, CDR2 SQIVND (reference sequence). The CDR3 sequence: CASSRRDSYDF. The CDR3 DNA reads as TGTGCCAGTAGTAGGCGGGACAGTTATGACTTC.